The rows below give T cell receptor beta chains drawn from one sample of a study of beta chain features in type 1 diabetes. Profiling relied on immunoSEQ multiplex PCR, and the TCRdb table lists in-frame clones only, not all of them. The table records 600,000 to 700,000 clones, under 15% of them present only once. Sequencing was done on a sample of naive CD4+ T cells from blood. These receptors all stem from a man aged 30 to 45 with type 1 diabetes. The CDR3 runs from the conserved cysteine through the conserved F or W. A D gene is named only where the DNA matches it firmly. The listing skips clone size in some rows; elsewhere it reads once, few, many or a size class.

clone_size	d_call	v_call	j_call	cdr3_aa	cdr3_nt
few	TRBD2	TRBV14	TRBJ2-3	CASSQEGRATERRDTQYF	TGTGCCAGCAGCCAAGAAGGGAGGGCAACGGAACGGAGAGATACGCAGTATTTT
NA	TRBD2	TRBV29-1	TRBJ2-3	CSVDNGRGGRTDTQYF	TGCAGCGTTGATAATGGACGGGGGGGGCGCACAGATACGCAGTATTTT
few	TRBD1	TRBV25-1	TRBJ1-5	CASSEGWQGVNQPQHF	TGTGCCAGCAGCGAAGGCTGGCAGGGGGTCAATCAGCCCCAGCATTTT
NA	TRBD1	TRBV7-9	TRBJ1-5	CASSLGTGVNQPQHF	TGTGCCAGCAGCCTCGGGACAGGGGTTAATCAGCCCCAGCATTTT
few	NA	TRBV5-1	TRBJ1-1	CASSLDAGAAFF	TGCGCCAGCAGCTTGGACGCTGGCGCAGCTTTCTTT
few	TRBD2	TRBV5-1	TRBJ2-7	CASSREGNSYEQYF	TGCGCCAGCAGTAGGGAGGGAAACTCCTACGAGCAGTACTTC
few	NA	TRBV27	TRBJ2-7	CASSLRVSYEQYF	TGTGCCAGCAGTTTAAGGGTCTCCTACGAGCAGTACTTC
NA	NA	TRBV9	TRBJ2-5	CASSVGDLGGQETQYF	TGTGCCAGCAGCGTAGGAGATTTGGGGGGCCAAGAGACCCAGTACTTC
NA	NA	TRBV4-1	TRBJ2-3	CASSQDYRGTDTQYF	TGCGCCAGCAGCCAAGATTATAGAGGCACAGATACGCAGTATTTT
few	TRBD1	TRBV7-2	TRBJ2-4	CASSPQGALAIQYF	TGTGCCAGCAGCCCTCAGGGGGCGCTGGCCATTCAGTACTTC
NA	NA	TRBV30	TRBJ1-5	CAWSGGFQQPQHF	TGTGCCTGGAGTGGAGGGTTTCAGCAGCCCCAGCATTTT
NA	NA	TRBV7-9	TRBJ1-3	CASSPREPGISGNTIYF	TGTGCCAGCAGCCCGAGAGAGCCAGGGATTTCTGGAAACACCATATATTTT
few	TRBD2	TRBV4-2	TRBJ2-1	CASSQPSGGDNEQFF	TGTGCCAGCAGCCAACCTAGCGGGGGGGACAATGAGCAGTTCTTC
few	NA	TRBV7-9	TRBJ2-3	CASRRSGETDTQYF	TGTGCCAGCAGGAGGTCAGGGGAGACAGATACGCAGTATTTT
NA	NA	TRBV4-3	TRBJ2-3	CASSHEIGGEGDTQYF	TGCGCCAGCAGCCACGAAATAGGGGGGGAAGGAGATACGCAGTATTTT
few	NA	TRBV7-3	TRBJ2-1	CASSSLNPGLVTTYNEQFF	TGTGCCAGCAGCTCCCTGAACCCTGGCCTAGTCACAACGTACAATGAGCAGTTCTTC
NA	TRBD1	TRBV5-1	TRBJ1-2	CASSPTGGLNYGYTF	TGCGCCAGCAGCCCGACAGGGGGCCTTAACTATGGCTACACCTTC
NA	NA	TRBV9	TRBJ1-6	CASSVGSGPNSPLHF	TGTGCCAGCAGCGTAGGTTCAGGGCCTAATTCACCCCTCCACTTT
NA	TRBD2	TRBV5-6	TRBJ2-2	CASSLERGYTGELFF	TGTGCCAGCAGCTTGGAGCGGGGGTACACCGGGGAGCTGTTTTTT
few	NA	TRBV7-2	TRBJ1-2	CASSFGMSYGYTF	TGTGCCAGCAGCTTCGGGATGAGCTATGGCTACACCTTC
few	NA	TRBV10-3	TRBJ2-6	CAISETSGANVLTF	TGTGCCATCAGTGAGACCTCTGGGGCCAACGTCCTGACTTTC
few	NA	TRBV4-3	TRBJ1-2	CASSPQNEPLYGYTF	TGCGCCAGCAGCCCTCAAAACGAACCTCTCTATGGCTACACCTTC
few	NA	TRBV5-1	TRBJ1-2	CASSLSLYGYTF	TGCGCCAGCAGCTTGTCTCTCTATGGCTACACCTTC
NA	NA	TRBV7-2	TRBJ1-6	CASSLARTVNSPLHF	TGTGCCAGCAGCTTAGCCCGGACAGTTAATTCACCCCTCCACTTT
NA	NA	TRBV14	TRBJ1-2	CASSRQTNYGYTF	TGTGCCAGCAGCCGACAGACTAACTATGGCTACACCTTC
few	NA	TRBV28	TRBJ1-2	CASSYGVRQTYGYTF	TGTGCCAGCAGTTACGGGGTACGACAGACCTATGGCTACACCTTC
NA	NA	TRBV4-3	TRBJ1-2	CASSPSAQGNYGYTF	TGCGCCAGCAGCCCGTCAGCCCAGGGGAACTATGGCTACACCTTC
few	NA	TRBV4-3	TRBJ2-6	CASSQDTPGAAGANVLTF	TGCGCCAGCAGCCAAGATACCCCGGGGGCAGCTGGGGCCAACGTCCTGACTTTC
few	TRBD1	TRBV18	TRBJ2-1	CASSRGTGDYNEQFF	TGTGCCAGCTCACGAGGGACAGGAGACTACAATGAGCAGTTCTTC
few	NA	TRBV28	TRBJ2-2	CASSIPWEGELFF	TGTGCCAGCAGTATTCCATGGGAAGGGGAGCTGTTTTTT
NA	TRBD1	TRBV18	TRBJ2-7	CASSSGTGNEQYF	TGTGCCAGCTCATCCGGGACAGGGAACGAGCAGTACTTC
NA	NA	TRBV9	TRBJ1-5	CASSVDGWGNQPQHF	TGTGCCAGCAGCGTAGACGGGTGGGGAAATCAGCCCCAGCATTTT
few	NA	TRBV7-9	TRBJ1-4	CASSLARSTDNEKLFF	TGTGCCAGCAGCTTAGCTAGGTCGACAGACAATGAAAAACTGTTTTTT
NA	TRBD2	TRBV25-1	TRBJ2-3	CASSESRTSGGPGDTQYF	TGTGCCAGCAGTGAAAGTCGGACTAGCGGGGGGCCAGGAGATACGCAGTATTTT
few	NA	TRBV2	TRBJ1-5	CASSEVRQDQPQHF	TGTGCCAGCAGTGAAGTGCGTCAGGATCAGCCCCAGCATTTT
NA	NA	TRBV5-1	TRBJ2-7	CASSSLEGSSYEQYF	TGCGCCAGCAGCTCACTCGAAGGAAGCTCCTACGAGCAGTACTTC
NA	NA	TRBV19	TRBJ2-5	CASSMGSQETQYF	TGTGCCAGTAGTATGGGCAGCCAAGAGACCCAGTACTTC
few	NA	TRBV29-1	TRBJ2-5	CSVEGFSGYKETQYF	TGCAGCGTTGAGGGGTTCAGCGGCTATAAAGAGACCCAGTACTTC
NA	NA	TRBV6-5	TRBJ2-3	CASSYKRTQYF	TGTGCCAGCAGTTACAAAAGGACGCAGTATTTT
NA	NA	TRBV11-1	TRBJ2-7	CASSFVGHEQYF	TGTGCCAGCAGCTTCGTGGGCCACGAGCAGTACTTC
NA	NA	TRBV5-4	TRBJ1-1	CASSRGGNTEAFF	TGTGCCAGCAGCAGAGGGGGGAACACTGAAGCTTTCTTT
NA	TRBD1	TRBV13	TRBJ1-4	CASSSGTGANEKLFF	TGTGCCAGCAGCTCCGGGACAGGGGCTAATGAAAAACTGTTTTTT
many	NA	TRBV19	TRBJ2-3	CASSLGATDTQYF	TGTGCCAGTAGTCTGGGAGCCACAGATACGCAGTATTTT
NA	NA	TRBV28	TRBJ2-5	CASGYVYRTLGETQYF	TGTGCCAGCGGTTATGTCTACAGGACCCTGGGGGAGACCCAGTACTTC
NA	NA	TRBV30	TRBJ2-6	CAWSTPSGANVLTF	TGTGCCTGGAGTACGCCCTCTGGGGCCAACGTCCTGACTTTC
NA	NA	TRBV10-1	TRBJ2-7	CATASGSNYEQYF	TGCGCCACGGCTTCGGGGTCAAACTACGAGCAGTACTTC
NA	TRBD1	TRBV2	TRBJ2-7	CASSGDRRAPYEQYF	TGTGCCAGCAGTGGGGACAGGCGGGCCCCCTACGAGCAGTACTTC
few	TRBD1	TRBV4-2	TRBJ2-7	CASSQGTGATYEQYF	TGTGCCAGCAGCCAAGGGACAGGCGCAACCTACGAGCAGTACTTC
NA	TRBD1	TRBV5-4	TRBJ2-1	CASSLLTGGSLNEQFF	TGTGCCAGCAGCTTACTAACAGGGGGCTCCCTCAATGAGCAGTTCTTC
once	NA	TRBV27	TRBJ1-1	CASSPTIYRANTEAFF	TGTGCCAGCAGTCCCACGATTTACAGGGCGAACACTGAAGCTTTCTTT
few	NA	TRBV28	TRBJ2-7	CASSFSQDYEQYF	TGTGCCAGCAGTTTCTCACAGGACTACGAGCAGTACTTC
few	NA	TRBV5-1	TRBJ2-2	CASSLAPGDRELFF	TGCGCCAGCAGCTTGGCCCCGGGCGACAGGGAGCTGTTTTTT
few	NA	TRBV19	TRBJ1-5	CASSIVVVKNFFSNQPQHF	TGTGCCAGTAGTATTGTTGTTGTGAAGAACTTTTTTAGCAATCAGCCCCAGCATTTT
few	NA	TRBV6-5	TRBJ2-7	CASSYSRRDYEQYF	TGTGCCAGCAGTTACTCGCGCAGGGACTACGAGCAGTACTTC